The TCR beta chain under discussion was sequenced for a study of blood T cell repertoires in COVID-19. Overall study context: Acute and convalescent COVID-19 samples came from the United States, Italy and Spain.

The CDR3 consists of 12 residues. V lost 0 bases and J 15 bases, leaving 15 bases between the germline ends. The V gene's germline CDR1 is GTSNPN and CDR2 SVGIG (reference sequence). Study members were between 18 and 89 years old and lived in approximately 25 US regions. Clinical history as reported by participants underpinned cohort assignment. Original processing methods: Estimation of nucleated cell counts was performed using reference gene primer amplification. Clones were sequenced by immunoSEQ multiplex PCR, and TCRdb holds only the in-frame ones, with some missing. D and trimming come from the DNA, and the V and J calls and clone size come from that table. Found here are 150,000 to 200,000 clones, 89% of them singletons; the top ten hold 2% to 2.5%.

Sample: PBMCs or T cells enriched from blood (not recorded which). The chain has TRBV30 and TRBJ2-1; maybe TRBD2 (6 bases). This clonotype originated in a woman aged 35 to 49 with acute COVID-19. The CDR3 nucleotides are TGTGCCTGGAGTGTACGGGGGTCGTGGAGGTTCTTC. Amino acid sequence: CAWSVRGSWRFF.